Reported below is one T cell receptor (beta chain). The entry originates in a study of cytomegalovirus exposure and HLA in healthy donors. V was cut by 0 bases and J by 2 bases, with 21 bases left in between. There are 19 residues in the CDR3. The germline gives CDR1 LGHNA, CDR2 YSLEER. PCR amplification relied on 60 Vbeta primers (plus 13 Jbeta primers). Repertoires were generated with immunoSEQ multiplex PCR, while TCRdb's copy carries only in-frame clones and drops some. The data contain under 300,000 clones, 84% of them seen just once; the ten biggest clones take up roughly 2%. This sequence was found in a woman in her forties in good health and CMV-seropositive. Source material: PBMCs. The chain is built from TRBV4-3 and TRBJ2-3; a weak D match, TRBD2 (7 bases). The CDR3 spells CASSQEGSGGGSITDTQYF. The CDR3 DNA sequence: TGCGCCAGCAGCCAAGAAGGGTCCGGGGGCGGGAGTATCACAGATACGCAGTATTTT.